Following are 28 T cell receptor beta chains from one sample sequenced in a study of graft-versus-host responses after intestinal transplantation. These receptors lack a known antigen. The protocol was immunoSEQ multiplex PCR, while the TCRdb copy is restricted to in-frame clones and leaves out a portion. This table has tens of thousands of clones, approximately 78% appearing once. The source material was unstimulated CD8+ T cells sorted from spleen or lymph node cells, sampled before transplant. Source of these receptors: a human donor who was the organ donor for an intestinal transplant.

This chain connects TRBV2 to TRBJ2-7; D perhaps matches TRBD1 (5 bases). V lost 3 bases and J lost 5, with 11 bases in between. CDR3 length: 13 residues. CDR1 is SNHLY and CDR2 is FYNNEI in the germline V gene. In DNA, the CDR3 is TGTGCCAGCAGTGATTCCAGGGCCAACGAGCAGTACTTC. The encoded protein is CASSDSRANEQYF.

This chain uses TRBV5-4 with TRBJ1-4; a possible D gene is TRBD1 (6 bases). Trimming removed 6 bases at V and 7 bases at J, with 19 bases between. The CDR3 has 15 amino acids. Germline CDR1 reads SGHNT; CDR2 reads YYREEE (reference sequence). The CDR3 region is CASTTLGEGGEKLFF. In nucleotides, the CDR3 is TGTGCCAGCACTACTCTTGGGGAAGGGGGTGAAAAACTGTTTTTT. Full variable domain (outside the CDR3, taken from reference TRBV5-4 and TRBJ1-4): ETGVTQSPTHLIKTRGQQVTLRCSSQSGHNTVSWYQQALGQGPQFIFQYYREEENGRGNFPPRFSGLQFPNYSSELNVNALELDDSALYLCASTTLGEGGEKLFFGSGTQLSVL.

The chain is built from TRBV15 and TRBJ2-1; possible D gene TRBD2, 5 bases. There are 14 residues in the CDR3. Deletions cut 0 bases from V and 8 bases from J, with 11 bases between. The germline V gene has CDR1 LNHNV and CDR2 YYDKDF (reference sequence). CDR3 protein: CATSREGSLDEQFF. CDR3 nucleotides: TGTGCCACCAGCAGAGAGGGGAGTTTAGATGAGCAGTTCTTC.

The genes are TRBV29-1 and TRBJ1-2, with 9 positions matching TRBD1. V shed 4 bases and J 0 bases; nucleotides not matched to a gene: 0. Germline V gene sequence: CDR1 SQVTM, CDR2 ANQGSEA. CDR3 length: 13 amino acids. CDR3: CSVGQGANYGYTF. The CDR3 DNA follows: TGCAGCGTTGGACAGGGGGCTAACTATGGCTACACCTTC.

This chain uses TRBV28 with TRBJ1-1; 7 nucleotides align to TRBD1. Germline V CDR1 and CDR2: MDHEN, SYDVKM. The J segment lost 9 bases and the V segment lost 2 bases, leaving 3 bases of the junction unmatched. The CDR3 spans 12 residues. Here the CDR3 reads CASSLDRAKAFF. The CDR3 DNA follows: TGTGCCAGCAGTTTAGACAGGGCTAAAGCTTTCTTT. The whole variable domain, remainder taken from reference TRBV28 and TRBJ1-1, is DVKVTQSSRYLVKRTGEKVFLECVQDMDHENMFWYRQDPGLGLRLIYFSYDVKMKEKGDIPEGYSVSREKKERFSLILESASTNQTSMYLCASSLDRAKAFFGQGTRLTVV.

This rearrangement joins TRBV2 to TRBJ2-1, with 12 bases lining up with TRBD2. The germline gives CDR1 SNHLY, CDR2 FYNNEI. This CDR3 comprises 15 residues. V dropped 6 bases and J dropped 3; count of bases not matched to a gene: 3. CDR3 amino acids: CASSASGGDYNEQFF. The CDR3 DNA is TGTGCCAGCAGCGCTAGCGGGGGGGACTACAATGAGCAGTTCTTC.

The chain joins TRBV19 to TRBJ1-1, with TRBD1 as a possible D gene (5 bases). Germline-derived CDR1 and CDR2 are LNHDA and SQIVND (reference sequence). V lost 3 bases and J lost 2, with 7 bases in between. The CDR3 spans 13 residues. The CDR3 region is CASSIWGNTEAFF. In DNA, the CDR3 is TGTGCCAGTAGTATTTGGGGCAACACTGAAGCTTTCTTT.

This clone is a singleton in its sample. The chain joins TRBV7-6 to TRBJ2-7, with 12 bases fitting TRBD2. The length of the CDR3 is 17 residues. The trim removed 5 bases at V and 0 bases at J, leaving 8 bases unmatched. CDR1 is SGHVS and CDR2 is FNYEAQ in the germline V gene. The CDR3 reads CASSATGTSGRSYEQYF. The DNA of the CDR3 is TGTGCCAGCAGCGCAACCGGGACTAGCGGGCGCTCCTACGAGCAGTACTTC.

The chain combines TRBV7-9 with TRBJ2-7; 7 bases are a match to TRBD2. The CDR3 spans 14 residues. The V gene end was trimmed by 4 bases and the J gene end by 2 bases; junction bases not matched to a gene: 5. Per germline, CDR1 SEHNR and CDR2 FQNEAQ (reference sequence). The CDR3 loop is CASSYLGLAYEQYF. For the CDR3, the DNA is TGTGCCAGCAGCTACCTCGGACTAGCCTACGAGCAGTACTTC.

With regard to this clone: The same CDR3 is also encoded by other DNA sequences in this sample. The chain couples TRBV4-3 to TRBJ2-7, with unresolved D. The CDR3 loop spans 13 amino acids. Germline CDR1 reads LGHNA; CDR2 reads YSLEER. V was clipped by 0 bases and J by 3 bases, with 6 bases between them. CDR3 in amino acids: CASSQDNSYEQYF. The CDR3 DNA reads as TGCGCCAGCAGCCAAGATAATAGCTACGAGCAGTACTTC.

The chain recombines TRBV20-1 with TRBJ2-7; D is ambiguous. Germline lookup yields CDR1 DFQATT and CDR2 SNEGSKA (reference sequence). The CDR3 has 11 amino acids. V shed 7 bases and J shed 0 bases, with 7 bases lying between them. The CDR3 loop is CSGGDSYEQYF. CDR3 coding DNA: TGCAGTGGCGGAGACTCCTACGAGCAGTACTTC.

The chain carries TRBV12-5 and TRBJ2-1; weak D call: TRBD2 (6 bases). The germline gives CDR1 LGHNT, CDR2 FRNRAP. The CDR3 totals 16 residues. Trimming shortened V by 0 bases and J by 1 base, and 10 bases separated the two germline ends. The CDR3 sequence: CASGLVRGSSYNEQFF. For the CDR3, the DNA is TGTGCTAGTGGTTTGGTACGGGGGAGTTCCTACAATGAGCAGTTCTTC.

The chain joins TRBV27 to TRBJ1-1; TRBD1 is a possible D gene (6 bases). This CDR3 region has 15 residues. Trimming removed 1 base from V and 5 bases from J, with 14 bases in between. The V gene's germline CDR1 is MNHEY and CDR2 SMNVEV (reference sequence). The CDR3 DNA sequence: TGTGCCAGCAGTTTATTTCCGGGGGCGCAAACTGAAGCTTTCTTT. Its protein is CASSLFPGAQTEAFF.

The chain has TRBV6-5 and TRBJ2-5; no reliable D call. The DNA end lines up better with TRBJ2-7; the J call may be wrong. Germline V lookup: CDR1 MNHEY, CDR2 SVGAGI. The CDR3 has 12 amino acids. DNA of the CDR3: TGTGCCAGCAAGGGTGGTTACTACGAGCAGTACTTC. Its protein product is CASKGGYYEQYF.

This sequence joins TRBV10-3 and TRBJ2-7; TRBD2 agrees at 7 bases. V shed 10 bases, J shed 0 bases, and the junction held 6 bases outside the gene matches. CDR1 and CDR2 from the germline V gene are ENHRY and SYGVKD. This CDR3 is 13 amino acids long. CDR3 in DNA: TGTGCCACTGGGGAGGGAGCCTCCTACGAGCAGTACTTC. Protein: CATGEGASYEQYF.

The rearrangement joins TRBV7-9 to TRBJ2-5, with 10 bases that match TRBD1. The J call may be in error: the DNA end matches TRBJ2-7 better. This CDR3 contains 16 residues. Germline V gives CDR1 SEHNR, CDR2 FQNEAQ (reference sequence). The chain's CDR3 is CASSLEAGQGRYEQYF. As DNA, the CDR3 is TGTGCCAGCAGCTTAGAGGCGGGACAGGGGAGGTACGAGCAGTACTTC.

This rearrangement joins TRBV19 to TRBJ1-2; TRBD1 might be the D (5 bases). Germline V gene sequence: CDR1 LNHDA, CDR2 SQIVND (reference sequence). The germline V and J ends were trimmed by 1 base and 7 bases, with 13 bases remaining between them. CDR3 length equals 14 residues. In DNA, the CDR3 is TGTGCCAGTAGTATAGCCAGGGCACAGCCTGGCTACACCTTC. Amino acids: CASSIARAQPGYTF.

V usage is TRBV30 and J usage is TRBJ2-5; maybe TRBD1 (7 bases). CDR3 length: 16 residues. From germline, CDR1 is GTSNPN and CDR2 SVGIG (reference sequence). Trimming removed 2 bases from V and 5 bases from J, with 21 bases in between. The CDR3 is CAWSTPPGGGVETQYF. The CDR3 nucleotides are TGTGCCTGGAGTACGCCACCAGGAGGGGGCGTCGAGACCCAGTACTTC.

The chain uses TRBV10-2 and TRBJ2-3, with D tentatively TRBD2 (7 bases). From germline, CDR1 is WSHSY and CDR2 SAAADI. V was cut by 3 bases and J by 2 bases, with 15 bases left in between. The CDR3 has 16 amino acids. As DNA, the CDR3 is TGCGCCAGCAGTGAATGGGCGGGGGCCAACACAGATACGCAGTATTTT. It specifies CASSEWAGANTDTQYF.

This chain connects TRBV12-5 to TRBJ2-5; the D is unclear. The CDR3 covers 13 residues. V was pared by 1 base and J by 2 bases, with 5 bases between. Germline CDR1 is LGHNT and CDR2 is FRNRAP. The CDR3 reads CASGLGSQETQYF. The CDR3 DNA sequence: TGTGCTAGTGGTTTGGGTAGTCAAGAGACCCAGTACTTC.

This chain links TRBV27 with TRBJ2-3, with 13 bases aligning to TRBD2. V was clipped by 1 base and J by 10 bases; unmatched bases: 5. Germline V gene lookup returns CDR1 MNHEY and CDR2 SMNVEV (reference sequence). The CDR3 is 15 amino acids. In DNA, the CDR3 is TGTGCCAGCAGTTTATTCGGACTAGCGGGAGAGGCGCAGTATTTT. It is translated as CASSLFGLAGEAQYF.

The V call is TRBV5-1, the J call TRBJ2-7; TRBD1 aligns across 9 bases. Per the germline V gene, CDR1 is SGHRS and CDR2 is YFSETQ. This CDR3 is 14 amino acids long. Trimming at V came to 3 bases and at J to 2 bases, leaving 3 bases not matched to a gene. CDR3 bases: TGCGCCAGCAGCTCCCGGGACAGGGCCTACGAGCAGTACTTC. Protein: CASSSRDRAYEQYF.

The genes are TRBV27 and TRBJ1-1; no clear D. This CDR3 is built from 13 residues. Between the trimmed V and J ends, which lost 0 bases and 0 bases, there was a span of 2 bases. The germline CDR1 and CDR2 sequences are MNHEY and SMNVEV (reference sequence). CDR3 sequence: CASSLSMNTEAFF. The DNA for the CDR3 is TGTGCCAGCAGTTTATCAATGAACACTGAAGCTTTCTTT.

V gene TRBV29-1 combines with J gene TRBJ1-2; 7 nucleotides line up with TRBD1. V lost 2 bases and J lost 4; bases outside the gene matches: 7. In germline, CDR1 is SQVTM, CDR2 ANQGSEA. The CDR3 runs 14 residues. The CDR3 is CSVERTGALYGYTF. The CDR3 nucleotides read TGCAGCGTTGAACGGACAGGTGCCCTCTATGGCTACACCTTC. Based on the CDR3 plus reference TRBV29-1 and TRBJ1-2, the full variable domain is SAVISQKPSRDICQRGTSLTIQCQVDSQVTMMFWYRQQPGQSLTLIATANQGSEATYESGFVIDKFPISRPNLTFSTLTVSNMSPEDSSIYLCSVERTGALYGYTFGSGTRLTVV.

The gene calls are TRBV5-4 and TRBJ2-7; 13 bases line up with TRBD2. Germline V gene data show CDR1 as SGHNT and CDR2 as YYREEE (reference sequence). The CDR3 consists of 15 residues. V lost 3 bases, J lost 4 bases, and 4 bases stayed unmatched. The CDR3 DNA reads as TGTGCCAGCAGCTCGACTAGCGGGGGGAAGTACGAGCAGTACTTC. This sequence encodes CASSSTSGGKYEQYF.

The chain uses TRBV2 and TRBJ2-4, with 10 bases lining up with TRBD2. Germline CDR1 reads SNHLY; CDR2 reads FYNNEI. The J segment lost 3 bases and the V segment lost 8 bases, leaving 4 bases of the junction unmatched. This CDR3 has 14 amino acids. CDR3 DNA sequence: TGTGCCAGCGGGACTAGCGACGACAAAAACATTCAGTACTTC. Its translation: CASGTSDDKNIQYF.

This clone was counted only a few times. The CDR3 DNA reads TGTGCCAGTAGTATGGCTAGCGGGTCCGAGCAGTACTTC. It encodes CASSMASGSEQYF. V is TRBV19 and J is TRBJ2-7, with 8 bases that match TRBD2. The germline V gene encodes CDR1 LNHDA and CDR2 SQIVND (reference sequence). The CDR3 length is 13 residues. J was trimmed by 6 bases and V by 3 bases; bases with no gene match: 4.

This chain uses TRBV27 with TRBJ1-2; D gene uncertain. The V end lost 7 bases, the J end lost 8 bases, and 23 bases lay between the germline ends. CDR3 size: 15 residues. The germline V gene encodes CDR1 MNHEY and CDR2 SMNVEV (reference sequence). In DNA, the CDR3 is TGTGCCAGCACCTGCCCCCCCGGAAAGGGTGGAGGCTACACCTTC. It yields the protein CASTCPPGKGGGYTF.